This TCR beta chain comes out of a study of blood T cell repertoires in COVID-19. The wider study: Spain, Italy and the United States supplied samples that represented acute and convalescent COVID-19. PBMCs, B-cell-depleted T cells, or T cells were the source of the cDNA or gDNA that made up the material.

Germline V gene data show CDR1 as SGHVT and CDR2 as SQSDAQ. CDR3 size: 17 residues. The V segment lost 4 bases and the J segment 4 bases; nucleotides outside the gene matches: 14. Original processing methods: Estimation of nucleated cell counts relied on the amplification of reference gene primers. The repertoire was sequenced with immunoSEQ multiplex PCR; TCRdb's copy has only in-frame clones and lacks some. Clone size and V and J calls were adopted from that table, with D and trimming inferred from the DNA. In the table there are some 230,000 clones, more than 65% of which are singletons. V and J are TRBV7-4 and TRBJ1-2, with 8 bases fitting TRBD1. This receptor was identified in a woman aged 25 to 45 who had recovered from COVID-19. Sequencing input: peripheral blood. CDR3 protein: CASSSGQGPSKLYGYTF. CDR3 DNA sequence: TGTGCCAGCAGCTCCGGACAGGGTCCGTCGAAACTCTATGGCTACACCTTC. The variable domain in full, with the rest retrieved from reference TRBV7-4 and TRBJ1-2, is GAGVSQSPRYKVAKRGRDVALRCDSISGHVTLYWYRQTLGQGSEVLTYSQSDAQRDKSGRPSGRFSAERPERSVSTLKIQRTEQGDSAVYLCASSSGQGPSKLYGYTFGSGTRLTVV.